This paragraph reports one TCR beta chain. Its antigen remains unidentified. The data originate from a study of vaccination and CD4 T cells after COVID-19. About the study: Post-vaccination specimens were collected at a median of roughly 65 days following dose two (range 14 to 241). As control conditions, cultures were given either a CEFX pool serving as positive control, an HIV-1 Nef pool, or no peptide at all.

With the Oncomine TCR Beta short-read assay, DNA from cultured CD4+ T cells was sequenced. The source of extracted genomic DNA was cultured CD4+ T cells. Each CDR3 protein is one row after TCRdb ran MiXCR on the PCR reads. The repertoire holds some 12,000 distinct CDR3 sequences, roughly half seen once, with about an eighth in the top ten. V dropped 3 bases and J dropped 2; count of bases not matched to a gene: 4. Per the germline V gene, CDR1 is SEHNR and CDR2 is FQNEAQ (reference sequence). The CDR3 runs 14 residues. Noted treatment: approximately 9-day PBMC culture with coronavirus spike peptide pools or control peptides (ViraFEST assay).

The TCR was taken from a human donor who had recovered from COVID-19. Sequencing input: CD4+ T cells from blood, cultured in vitro. V gene TRBV7-9 combines with J gene TRBJ2-7; TRBD1 matches 7 bases. The CDR3 sequence: CASSLGTDTYEQYF. CDR3 coding DNA: TGTGCCAGCAGCTTGGGGACAGACACCTACGAGCAGTACTTC.